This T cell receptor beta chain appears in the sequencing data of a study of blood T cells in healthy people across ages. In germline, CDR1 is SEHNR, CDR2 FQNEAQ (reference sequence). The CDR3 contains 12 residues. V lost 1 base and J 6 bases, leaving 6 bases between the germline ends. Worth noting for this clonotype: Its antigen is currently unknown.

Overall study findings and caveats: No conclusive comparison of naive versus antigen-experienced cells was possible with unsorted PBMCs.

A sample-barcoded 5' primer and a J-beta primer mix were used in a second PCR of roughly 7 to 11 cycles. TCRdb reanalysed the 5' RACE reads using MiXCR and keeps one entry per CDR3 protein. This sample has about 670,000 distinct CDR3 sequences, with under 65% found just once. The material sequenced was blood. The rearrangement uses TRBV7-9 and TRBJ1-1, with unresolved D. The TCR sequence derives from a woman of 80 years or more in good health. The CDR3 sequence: CASSLVNAEAFF. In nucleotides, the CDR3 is TGTGCCAGCAGCTTAGTTAACGCTGAAGCTTTCTTT.